This TCR beta chain was profiled in a study of blood T cells in healthy people across ages. The CDR3 consists of 11 residues. Trimming stripped 5 bases from V and 7 bases from J, with 9 bases between. Germline V CDR1 and CDR2: LNHNV, YYDKDF (reference sequence). PCR was performed a second time for about 6 to 12 cycles using a sample-barcoded 5' primer and a J-beta primer mix. TCRdb re-derived calls from the 5' RACE reads in MiXCR, one entry per CDR3 protein. Of around 800,000 distinct CDR3 sequences listed, approximately 65% are singletons. This receptor was identified in a man younger than 45 in good health. The chain recombines TRBV15 with TRBJ2-7; D may be TRBD2 (5 bases). Sequences were obtained from blood. The CDR3 bases are TGTGCCACCAGCGATCGGAGGGAGCAGTACTTC. This translates into CATSDRREQYF.